These 8 T cell receptor beta chains were sequenced from one sample in a study of patients and donors after allogeneic stem cell transplantation. TCRdb fed the RT-PCR reads into MiXCR, producing one record per CDR3 protein. The sample consists of hundreds of thousands of distinct CDR3 sequences, about a sixth of them appearing once. Sequenced: blood, either unsorted or a sorted T cell fraction (not recorded which). The receptors originated from a human donor who was either an allogeneic HSCT recipient or a stem cell or donor lymphocyte infusion donor (not recorded which). It is not recorded whose cells these are; they may come from a transplant donor.

This clonotype was observed a few times. This chain uses TRBV7-8 with TRBJ2-1, with TRBD2 matching 7 bases. The CDR3 contains 15 residues. V was clipped by 3 bases and J by 6 bases; unmatched bases: 8. Looked up from germline, CDR1 is SGHVS and CDR2 is FQNEAQ. The CDR3 region is CASSFQRERLNEQFF. The DNA for the CDR3 is TGTGCCAGCAGCTTCCAGCGGGAAAGACTCAATGAGCAGTTCTTC.

The sample holds a few counts of this clonotype. The V and J genes are TRBV20-1 and TRBJ1-1; 11 nucleotides align to TRBD1. Germline CDR1 DFQATT, CDR2 SNEGSKA (reference sequence). The trim removed 3 bases at V and 7 bases at J, leaving 7 bases unmatched. There are 14 residues in the CDR3. In nucleotides, the CDR3 is TGCAGTGCTAGCCGGGACAGGGGGTATGGTGAAGCTTTCTTT. It translates to CSASRDRGYGEAFF.

V usage is TRBV27 and J usage is TRBJ1-4; D unclear. This CDR3 comprises 13 residues. V was trimmed by 7 bases and J by 8 bases, leaving 14 bases between them. CDR1 is MNHEY and CDR2 is SMNVEV in the germline V gene (reference sequence). The CDR3 DNA reads as TGTGCCAGCACCGGCCTTGGCGACGAAAAACTGTTTTTT. This sequence encodes CASTGLGDEKLFF.

V is TRBV11-2 and J is TRBJ2-7, with D possibly TRBD2 on 5 matching bases. V shed 6 bases and J shed 4 bases, with 13 bases lying between them. CDR1 and CDR2 (germline): SGHAT, FQNNGV. The CDR3 loop spans 13 amino acids. Here the CDR3 reads CASRRAGVYEQYF. The CDR3 coding sequence is TGTGCCAGCAGACGCGCCGGGGTATACGAGCAGTACTTC.

This sequence joins TRBV5-5 and TRBJ2-1, with D tentatively TRBD2 (6 bases). The CDR3 is 15 amino acids. Trimming shortened V by 2 bases and J by 3 bases, and 12 bases separated the two germline ends. Looked up from germline, CDR1 is SGHKS and CDR2 is YYEKEE (reference sequence). This CDR3 reads CASSLTSRYYNEQFF. The CDR3 DNA reads as TGTGCCAGCAGCTTAACTAGCAGATACTACAATGAGCAGTTCTTC. Using reference TRBV5-5 and TRBJ2-1 for the parts outside the CDR3, the full variable domain is DAGVTQSPTHLIKTRGQQVTLRCSPISGHKSVSWYQQVLGQGPQFIFQYYEKEERGRGNFPDRFSARQFPNYSSELNVNALLLGDSALYLCASSLTSRYYNEQFFGPGTRLTVL.

The table lists this clonotype with a few counts. The J gene is TRBJ2-1, the V gene TRBV15, with D hard to call. Between the trimmed V and J ends, which lost 0 bases and 6 bases, there was a span of 15 bases. The germline V gene has CDR1 LNHNV and CDR2 YYDKDF (reference sequence). This CDR3 is 16 amino acids long. CDR3 nucleotides: TGTGCCACCAGCAGAGAGCGAGGTCCTTGGCCCAATGAGCAGTTCTTC. Translation gives CATSRERGPWPNEQFF.

This clonotype showed up many times. The rearrangement links TRBV4-1 to TRBJ2-2, with D unclear. From germline, CDR1 is MGHRA and CDR2 YSYEKL. V shed 0 bases and J shed 5 bases, with 10 bases lying between them. The CDR3 is made up of 15 amino acids. The CDR3 region has the DNA TGCGCCAGCAGCCAAGATCTAGGGAAGACCGGGGAGCTGTTTTTT. Its protein is CASSQDLGKTGELFF.

The chain is built from TRBV5-8 and TRBJ1-5; 7 nucleotides agree with TRBD1. The junction had 9 bases not matched to a gene; V was cut back by 2 bases and J by 4 bases. In germline, CDR1 is SGHTS, CDR2 YDEGEE. The CDR3 loop spans 16 amino acids. The CDR3 reads CASSFTGPGGNQPQHF. The CDR3 region has the DNA TGTGCCAGCAGCTTCACAGGCCCAGGGGGAAATCAGCCCCAGCATTTT.